The 9 T cell receptor beta chains presented below share a single source sample, sequenced in a study of shared clonotypes between healthy human individuals (dated by TCRdb to about 2020). Libraries were constructed by the immunoSEQ multiplex PCR assay. TCRdb stores this immuneACCESS table with in-frame sequences only. Part of the clones is absent; in the studies checked, under half of the shortfall reflects unresolved V genes, and no reason is known for the rest. For this sample the table gives fewer than 3 million clones, of which about nine tenths were detected only once. About 0.41% of the sample rests with the top ten. The specimen sequenced was naive CD4+ T cells from PBMCs. The meaning of the sample's cell subset or site label: CD45RA+ positively selected. Every receptor here comes from a man aged 18 to 35 in good health. Some clones in this sample may be carry-over from other donors' samples.

This CDR3 reads CAIRATSGSYEQYF. The CDR3 DNA reads TGTGCCATCAGGGCCACTAGCGGGAGCTACGAGCAGTACTTC. The V call is TRBV10-3, the J call TRBJ2-7; 11 nucleotides agree with TRBD2. The CDR3 is 14 residues long. Germline loops: CDR1 ENHRY, CDR2 SYGVKD. V shed 6 bases, J shed 3 bases, and the junction held 4 bases outside the gene matches.

The chain uses TRBV6-5 and TRBJ2-7, with 10 bases aligning to TRBD2. After removal of 5 bases from V and 3 bases from J, the junction contained 4 bases not matched to a gene. Germline CDR1 reads MNHEY; CDR2 reads SVGAGI. The CDR3 is 14 residues long. CDR3 sequence (DNA): TGTGCCAGCAGTGACCGGACTAGCGGCTACGAGCAGTACTTC. It codes for CASSDRTSGYEQYF.

This rearrangement joins TRBV6-6 to TRBJ1-1, with D unclear. Trimming took 6 bases from V and 4 from J, leaving 12 bases between them. The CDR3 consists of 13 residues. In germline, CDR1 is MNHNY, CDR2 SVGAGI (reference sequence). The CDR3 loop reads CASRIHGITEAFF. For the CDR3, the DNA is TGTGCCAGCAGAATTCACGGGATCACTGAAGCTTTCTTT.

This clone was seen just once. This rearrangement joins TRBV11-2 to TRBJ2-7, with 7 bases lining up with TRBD2. Losses at the gene ends were 4 bases for V and 0 bases for J; bases not matched to a gene: 18. Germline V gives CDR1 SGHAT, CDR2 FQNNGV. The CDR3 totals 19 residues. The CDR3 region has the DNA TGTGCCAGCAGCTACGCGATAGCCCTAGCGGAGCCGAGCTCCTACGAGCAGTACTTC. This gives the protein CASSYAIALAEPSSYEQYF.

The chain joins TRBV7-6 to TRBJ2-2, with D unresolved. The germline V gene encodes CDR1 SGHVS and CDR2 FNYEAQ. V was pared by 1 base and J by 8 bases, with 5 bases between. The CDR3 runs 12 residues. The CDR3 DNA reads as TGTGCCAGCAGCTTAGAACGGGGGGAGCTGTTTTTT. This sequence encodes CASSLERGELFF.

The chain's CDR3 is CASSYAGGPSYEQYF. CDR3 coding DNA: TGTGCCAGCAGTTATGCGGGAGGGCCATCCTACGAGCAGTACTTC. This rearrangement joins TRBV28 to TRBJ2-7; 9 bases line up with TRBD2. This CDR3 comprises 15 residues. The V gene's germline CDR1 is MDHEN and CDR2 SYDVKM. Trimming at V came to 4 bases and at J to 1 base, leaving 5 bases not matched to a gene.

V is TRBV6-1 and J is TRBJ2-5; 7 nucleotides agree with TRBD1. The CDR3 contains 15 residues. The V gene's germline CDR1 is MNHNS and CDR2 SASEGT. The V and J ends lost 5 bases and 2 bases, in that order; junction bases with no gene match: 8. CDR3 sequence (DNA): TGTGCCAGCAGTCGCATGGACAGGCGGCAAGAGACCCAGTACTTC. Amino acid sequence: CASSRMDRRQETQYF.

V gene TRBV6-7 combines with J gene TRBJ2-3, with D tentatively TRBD1 (6 bases). TRBV6-7 is an ORF, and what it does is uncertain. CDR3 length: 14 amino acids. V lost 9 bases, J lost 0 bases, and 13 bases lay in between. The CDR3 DNA sequence: TGTGCCAGGGACCTCAGGGGAAGCACAGATACGCAGTATTTT. As protein: CARDLRGSTDTQYF.

The chain uses TRBV27 and TRBJ2-3, with D hard to call. The germline gives CDR1 MNHEY, CDR2 SMNVEV (reference sequence). Trimming cost V 3 bases and J 1 base, with 11 bases left between them. This CDR3 has 15 residues. The CDR3 DNA follows: TGTGCCAGCAGTTTGGCCCGGGCCGGCACAGATACGCAGTATTTT. This translates into CASSLARAGTDTQYF.